This T cell receptor beta chain was sequenced for a study of shared clonotypes between healthy human individuals. Whole-study findings and limits: Relative to their counterparts shared across all four donors, non-shared clonotypes exhibited diminished generation probabilities. It was observed that 5% to 6.5% of naive CD4 clonotypes were shared across a handful of donors. Sequencing depth was a factor that was expected to affect clonotype sharing among donors.

A split of CD4+ cells into CD45RA+ naive and CD45RA-negative memory subsets was performed. Method: immunoSEQ multiplex PCR; TCRdb's copy keeps in-frame clones and lacks some. The sample lists hundreds of thousands of clones, around 70% seen once, with about 10% in the top ten. Concerning this clone itself: Its antigen is not known.

The germline CDR1 and CDR2 sequences are MNHEY and SVGAGI. The ends lost 0 bases at V and 8 bases at J; junction bases unmatched: 2. The CDR3 is made up of 15 amino acids. The sequence was obtained from a man aged 30 to 45 in good health. This chain links TRBV6-5 with TRBJ1-6; the match to TRBD1 covers 9 bases. The specimen was memory CD4+ T cells sorted from blood. Indicated subset: CD45RA-negative fraction. This CDR3 reads CASSYSGTGYSPLHF. The DNA for the CDR3 is TGTGCCAGCAGTTACTCCGGGACAGGGTATTCACCCCTCCACTTT.